What follows are 30 T cell receptor beta chains derived from one specimen sequenced in a study of vaccination and CD4 T cells after COVID-19. Sequencing of DNA taken from cultured CD4+ T cells relied on the Oncomine TCR Beta short-read assay. From the PCR reads, TCRdb called clonotypes with MiXCR, one entry per CDR3 protein. The repertoire consists of roughly 7,400 distinct CDR3 sequences, with approximately 34% occurring once and the leading ten covering under 30%. Treatment denoted: approximately nine-day PBMC culture with coronavirus spike peptide pools or control peptides (ViraFEST assay). One should note that the unexposed donor's CD4+ T cells were collected before the COVID-19 pandemic (2011-2018). The antigens these receptors bind are not known. Sequencing was performed on CD4+ T cells from blood, cultured in vitro. The receptor set was obtained from a human donor in good health.

In this sample, this clonotype turned up a few times. The rearrangement links TRBV10-3 to TRBJ2-3; D possibly corresponds to TRBD2 (6 bases). Germline V gene lookup returns CDR1 ENHRY and CDR2 SYGVKD. V lost 6 bases and J lost 5, with 15 bases in between. CDR3 length equals 14 residues. Here the CDR3 reads CAIRAELEGDTQYF. CDR3 DNA: TGTGCCATCAGAGCTGAATTGGAGGGAGATACGCAGTATTTT.

The gene calls are TRBV5-4 and TRBJ2-1; D is uncertain. The V end lost 4 bases, the J end lost 0 bases, and 5 bases lay between the germline ends. The CDR3 is 13 amino acids. Germline assignment: CDR1 SGHNT and CDR2 YYREEE (reference sequence). CDR3 sequence reads: CASSEASYNEQFF. CDR3 DNA: TGTGCCAGCAGCGAGGCCTCCTACAATGAGCAGTTCTTC.

The V call is TRBV6-1, the J call TRBJ2-7, with TRBD2 identical over 10 bases. The CDR3 contains 18 residues. The germline gives CDR1 MNHNS, CDR2 SASEGT. V gave up 4 bases and J gave up 0 bases; unmatched junction bases: 12. CDR3 coding DNA: TGTGCCAGCAGTGCTACTAGCGGGAAAAGAACGTCCTCCTACGAGCAGTACTTC. It yields the protein CASSATSGKRTSSYEQYF.

The V call is TRBV5-1, the J call TRBJ2-5; the D is unclear. Trimming removed 4 bases from V and 0 bases from J, with 4 bases in between. The CDR3 runs to 12 residues. Germline CDR1 SGHRS, CDR2 YFSETQ. This CDR3 is CASSPDQETQYF. CDR3 DNA sequence: TGCGCCAGCAGCCCCGACCAAGAGACCCAGTACTTC. The complete variable domain, with remaining parts taken from reference TRBV5-1 and TRBJ2-5, reads KAGVTQTPRYLIKTRGQQVTLSCSPISGHRSVSWYQQTPGQGLQFLFEYFSETQRNKGNFPGRFSGRQFSNSRSEMNVSTLELGDSALYLCASSPDQETQYFGPGTRLLVL.

This clonotype was detected only a few times. The chain uses TRBV6-5 and TRBJ2-7; 8 positions agree with TRBD2. V trimming: 4 bases; J trimming: 5 bases; junction bases outside the gene matches: 13. There are 16 residues in the CDR3. Germline assignment: CDR1 MNHEY and CDR2 SVGAGI. This CDR3 is CASSSLSGGARDEQYF. CDR3 nucleotides: TGTGCCAGCAGTTCCTTATCCGGGGGGGCTAGGGACGAGCAGTACTTC.

This clonotype is hyperexpanded in the sample. The CDR3 region has the DNA TGTGCCAGCAGTGAAGCGGGGGGTAGTAGCAATCAGCCCCAGCATTTT. Its translation: CASSEAGGSSNQPQHF. V is TRBV6-1 and J is TRBJ1-5; a possible D gene is TRBD1 (5 bases). This CDR3 spans 16 amino acids. Trimming shortened V by 0 bases and J by 0 bases, and 9 bases separated the two germline ends. The V gene's germline CDR1 is MNHNS and CDR2 SASEGT.

In this sample, this clonotype turned up a few times. Germline is not matched at one junction end, which may reflect a read error. The rearrangement uses TRBV2 and TRBJ1-6; 12 bases fit TRBD1. This CDR3 is 16 amino acids long. The germline CDR1 and CDR2 sequences are SNHLY and FYNNEI. The CDR3 DNA reads TGTGCCAGCAGGGAAGGGACAGGGGGCCGGAATTCACCCCTCCACTTT. It encodes CASREGTGGRNSPLHF.

By share of the sample, this clonotype is medium-sized. J is TRBJ1-2 and V is TRBV27; D unclear. The CDR3 runs 13 residues. In germline, CDR1 is MNHEY, CDR2 SMNVEV (reference sequence). Deletions cut 1 base from V and 6 bases from J, with 9 bases between. In DNA, the CDR3 is TGTGCCAGCAGTTTATTAGGCATCAATGGCTACACCTTC. Its protein is CASSLLGINGYTF.

This clonotype has only one observation. The chain joins TRBV7-2 to TRBJ1-2; D unresolved. The CDR3 is 13 residues long. Germline CDR1 and CDR2: SGHTA and FQGNSA. V gave up 3 bases and J gave up 2 bases, with 7 bases separating them. The CDR3 region is CASSLEKNYGYTF. In nucleotides, the CDR3 is TGTGCCAGCAGCTTGGAAAAAAACTATGGCTACACCTTC.

The chain employs TRBV20-1 and TRBJ2-7; 10 bases match TRBD2. This CDR3 is 15 amino acids long. With 2 bases clipped from V and 3 bases from J, the junction kept 7 bases outside the gene matches. The germline V gene has CDR1 DFQATT and CDR2 SNEGSKA (reference sequence). The CDR3 bases are TGCAGTGCTAGACGACCCTCTAGCGGGGGCTACGAGCAGTACTTC. Amino acids: CSARRPSSGGYEQYF.

Within the sample, this clonotype is medium-sized. V is TRBV20-1 and J is TRBJ2-7, with a possible D match to TRBD2 (5 bases). Trimming stripped 6 bases from V and 3 bases from J, with 9 bases between. The germline CDR1 and CDR2 sequences are DFQATT and SNEGSKA (reference sequence). This CDR3 spans 11 amino acids. The DNA of the CDR3 is TGCAGTGCCGGGGTTCGCTACGAGCAGTACTTC. Translation: CSAGVRYEQYF.

V gene TRBV11-2 combines with J gene TRBJ2-5; D is unresolved. The V end was cut by 1 base, the J end by 4 bases, with 1 base between. The CDR3 is made up of 11 amino acids. Germline-derived CDR1 and CDR2 are SGHAT and FQNNGV. The CDR3 sequence: CASSLAETQYF. CDR3 DNA: TGTGCCAGCAGCTTAGCAGAGACCCAGTACTTC.

This chain joins TRBV12-5 and TRBJ2-1, with a weak D call TRBD1 (5 bases). Trimming pared 4 bases from V and 7 bases from J, leaving 8 bases between. CDR3 size: 12 residues. The germline gives CDR1 LGHNT, CDR2 FRNRAP. This CDR3 is CASGSAGNEQFF. CDR3 DNA sequence: TGTGCTAGTGGTTCAGCAGGGAATGAGCAGTTCTTC.

This chain joins TRBV10-3 and TRBJ2-1; 10 bases match TRBD1. CDR3 size: 14 residues. Germline V lookup: CDR1 ENHRY, CDR2 SYGVKD. Trimming took 6 bases from V and 7 from J; bases not matched to a gene: 6. The CDR3 here is CAISRDRGDNEQFF. The CDR3 DNA reads as TGTGCCATCAGCCGGGACAGGGGCGATAATGAGCAGTTCTTC.

This clonotype has just one count. The genes are TRBV29-1 and TRBJ1-2; D gene uncertain. CDR1 and CDR2 from the germline V gene are SQVTM and ANQGSEA. CDR3 length: 12 residues. The ends were cut back, 2 bases at V and 8 bases at J, with 12 bases in the middle. The CDR3 is CSVEMAREGYTF. The CDR3 DNA reads TGCAGCGTTGAAATGGCGCGGGAAGGCTACACCTTC.

This clonotype turned up a few times. The rearrangement joins TRBV27 to TRBJ1-1, with a tentative D call TRBD1 (5 bases). CDR3 length equals 15 residues. Germline CDR1 is MNHEY and CDR2 is SMNVEV (reference sequence). V was pared by 4 bases and J by 0 bases, with 12 bases between. CDR3 in DNA: TGTGCCAGCAGTTGGGGTGGGGGGGTGAACACTGAAGCTTTCTTT. Amino acids: CASSWGGGVNTEAFF.

As DNA, the CDR3 is TGTGCCAGCAGCTTCACTAGCGGGGAAGAGCAGTACTTC. It specifies CASSFTSGEEQYF. The V gene is TRBV7-2, the J gene TRBJ2-7; 10 bases are shared with TRBD2. Germline trimming cut 3 bases from V and 7 bases from J; bases unmatched to any gene: 3. Germline V lookup: CDR1 SGHTA, CDR2 FQGNSA. This CDR3 has 13 amino acids.

This clonotype was picked up a small number of times. The rearrangement joins TRBV11-3 to TRBJ2-7, with 8 bases fitting TRBD2. After removal of 5 bases from V and 10 bases from J, the junction contained 19 bases not matched to a gene. The CDR3 runs 16 residues. The germline gives CDR1 SGHNT, CDR2 YENEEA. The CDR3 here is CASSPGRGASKGLQYF. As DNA, the CDR3 is TGTGCCAGCAGCCCTGGGCGGGGGGCGAGTAAGGGACTTCAGTACTTC.

V usage is TRBV6-1 and J usage is TRBJ2-2; 7 nucleotides align to TRBD2. This CDR3 is built from 14 residues. The junction had 0 bases not matched to a gene; V was cut back by 2 bases and J by 3 bases. Germline CDR1 MNHNS, CDR2 SASEGT. CDR3 amino acids: CASSERGDTGELFF. The CDR3 bases are TGTGCCAGCAGTGAACGGGGGGACACCGGGGAGCTGTTTTTT.

The chain joins TRBV7-9 to TRBJ1-2; TRBD1 is a possible D gene (5 bases). The CDR3 is made up of 12 amino acids. The V gene lost 4 bases and the J gene lost 8 bases, with 11 bases spanning the gap. CDR1 and CDR2 (germline): SEHNR, FQNEAQ (reference sequence). Written as DNA, the CDR3 is TGTGCCAGCAGCTCAGTGGGGGACGGCTACACCTTC. Its protein is CASSSVGDGYTF. Using reference TRBV7-9 and TRBJ1-2 for the parts outside the CDR3, the full variable domain is DTGVSQNPRHKITKRGQNVTFRCDPISEHNRLYWYRQTLGQGPEFLTYFQNEAQLEKSRLLSDRFSAERPKGSFSTLEIQRTEQGDSAMYLCASSSVGDGYTFGSGTRLTVV.

V is TRBV7-3 and J is TRBJ2-5, with 8 bases identical to TRBD2. V shed 5 bases and J 5 bases; nucleotides not matched to a gene: 13. Germline CDR1 and CDR2: SGHTA and FQGTGA. CDR3 length equals 16 residues. CDR3 coding DNA: TGTGCCAGCAGCCCCCAAGCGGGGGCCCCCGGGGAGACCCAGTACTTC. Encoded protein: CASSPQAGAPGETQYF.

This rearrangement joins TRBV6-1 to TRBJ1-1; D is ambiguous. CDR1 is MNHNS, CDR2 SASEGT, per germline. CDR3 size: 11 residues. Trimming removed 6 bases at V and 6 bases at J, with 8 bases between. CDR3 nucleotide sequence: TGTGCCAGCAGAAGGGAGTCTGAAGCTTTCTTT. Translating gives CASRRESEAFF.

The genes are TRBV28 and TRBJ1-5; tentative D call: TRBD1 (5 bases). Germline CDR1 and CDR2: MDHEN and SYDVKM. The CDR3 covers 16 residues. Trimming removed 6 bases at V and 0 bases at J, with 15 bases between. This CDR3 reads CASSPANRYSNQPQHF. DNA of the CDR3: TGTGCCAGCAGCCCTGCCAACAGGTATAGCAATCAGCCCCAGCATTTT.

This chain links TRBV2 with TRBJ1-2; D unclear. This CDR3 is built from 14 residues. V was cut by 3 bases and J by 0 bases, with 8 bases left in between. From germline, CDR1 is SNHLY and CDR2 FYNNEI. CDR3 DNA: TGTGCCAGCAGTGAGACGGGTACTAACTATGGCTACACCTTC. Residues: CASSETGTNYGYTF.

The chain recombines TRBV7-6 with TRBJ2-5, with 11 bases identical to TRBD2. Germline V gives CDR1 SGHVS, CDR2 FNYEAQ. V lost 1 base, J lost 5 bases, and 6 bases stayed unmatched. The CDR3 is made up of 16 amino acids. The CDR3 coding sequence is TGTGCCAGCAGCTTAGGCCTACTAGCGGGGGTTGAGACCCAGTACTTC. This encodes CASSLGLLAGVETQYF.

This clonotype was picked up a small number of times. The chain recombines TRBV29-1 with TRBJ1-1; D is unresolved. Trimming removed 7 bases from V and 0 bases from J, with 12 bases in between. Germline loops: CDR1 SQVTM, CDR2 ANQGSEA. The CDR3 is 13 residues long. The CDR3 DNA reads TGCAGCGCTCAGCGGGGAATGAACACTGAAGCTTTCTTT. Translated, it gives CSAQRGMNTEAFF. Full variable domain (outside the CDR3, taken from reference TRBV29-1 and TRBJ1-1): SAVISQKPSRDICQRGTSLTIQCQVDSQVTMMFWYRQQPGQSLTLIATANQGSEATYESGFVIDKFPISRPNLTFSTLTVSNMSPEDSSIYLCSAQRGMNTEAFFGQGTRLTVV.

This chain joins TRBV19 and TRBJ1-1, with D tentatively TRBD1 (5 bases). Germline CDR1 and CDR2: LNHDA and SQIVND (reference sequence). This CDR3 spans 14 amino acids. Deletions cut 2 bases from V and 2 bases from J, with 9 bases between. CDR3 sequence (DNA): TGTGCCAGTAGTATAATCGACAGAAACACTGAAGCTTTCTTT. Translation: CASSIIDRNTEAFF.

This chain links TRBV20-1 with TRBJ2-7, with 7 bases aligning to TRBD1. This CDR3 has 13 amino acids. V shed 2 bases and J 2 bases; nucleotides not matched to a gene: 3. Germline CDR1 and CDR2: DFQATT and SNEGSKA (reference sequence). CDR3 sequence reads: CSARQGEPYEQYF. CDR3 bases: TGCAGTGCTAGACAGGGGGAACCCTACGAGCAGTACTTC.

In this sample, this clonotype turned up a few times. V and J are TRBV10-1 and TRBJ1-2; perhaps TRBD1 as D (5 bases). This CDR3 has 14 residues. Germline-derived CDR1 and CDR2 are WNHNN and SYGVQD (reference sequence). Deletions cut 7 bases from V and 3 bases from J, with 15 bases between. The CDR3: CASNPRGSYYGYTF. CDR3 sequence (DNA): TGCGCCAGCAACCCGAGGGGCAGTTACTATGGCTACACCTTC.

Only a few counts were recorded for this clonotype. CDR3 residues: CAISEGDWRGGDTDTQYF. CDR3 DNA: TGTGCCATCAGTGAAGGGGACTGGCGGGGGGGCGACACAGATACGCAGTATTTT. The rearrangement joins TRBV10-3 to TRBJ2-3; 9 bases are shared with TRBD2. V shed 3 bases, J shed 2 bases, and the junction held 12 bases outside the gene matches. The CDR3 is made up of 18 amino acids. The V gene's germline CDR1 is ENHRY and CDR2 SYGVKD.